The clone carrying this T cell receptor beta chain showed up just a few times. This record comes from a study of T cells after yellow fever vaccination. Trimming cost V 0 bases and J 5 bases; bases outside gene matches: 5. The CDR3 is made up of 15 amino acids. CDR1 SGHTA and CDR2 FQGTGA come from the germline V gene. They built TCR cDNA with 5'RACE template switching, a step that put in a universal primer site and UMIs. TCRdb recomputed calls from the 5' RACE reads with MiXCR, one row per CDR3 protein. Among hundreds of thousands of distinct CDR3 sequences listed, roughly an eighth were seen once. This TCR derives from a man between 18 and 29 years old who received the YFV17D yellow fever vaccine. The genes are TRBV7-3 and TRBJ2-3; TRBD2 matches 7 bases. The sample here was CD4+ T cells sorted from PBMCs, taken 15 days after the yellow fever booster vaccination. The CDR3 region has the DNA TGTGCCAGCAGCTTAACGGGGGGGTTCGGAGATACGCAGTATTTT. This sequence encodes CASSLTGGFGDTQYF.